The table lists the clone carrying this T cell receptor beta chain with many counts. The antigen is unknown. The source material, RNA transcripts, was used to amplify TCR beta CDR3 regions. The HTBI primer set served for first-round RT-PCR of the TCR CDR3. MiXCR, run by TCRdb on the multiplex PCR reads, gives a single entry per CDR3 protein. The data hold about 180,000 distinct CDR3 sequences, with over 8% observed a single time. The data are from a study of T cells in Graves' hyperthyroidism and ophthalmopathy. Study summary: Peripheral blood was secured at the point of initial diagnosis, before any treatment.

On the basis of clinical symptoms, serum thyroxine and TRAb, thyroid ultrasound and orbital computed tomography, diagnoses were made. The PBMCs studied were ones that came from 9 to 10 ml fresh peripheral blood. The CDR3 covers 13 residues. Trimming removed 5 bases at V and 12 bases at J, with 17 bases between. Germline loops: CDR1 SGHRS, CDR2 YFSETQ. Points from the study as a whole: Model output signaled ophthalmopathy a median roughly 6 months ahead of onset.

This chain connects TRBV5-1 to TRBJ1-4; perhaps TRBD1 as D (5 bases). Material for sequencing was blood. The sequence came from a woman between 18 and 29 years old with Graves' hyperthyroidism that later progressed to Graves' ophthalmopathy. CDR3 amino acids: CASSMDLGRELFF. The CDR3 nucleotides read TGCGCCAGCAGTATGGATTTAGGCAGGGAACTGTTTTTT.